The present T cell receptor beta chain was sequenced within a study of blood T cells in healthy people across ages. As to this clonotype: What it binds is not known.

Whole-study results and caveats: It was held that the diversity estimates obtained from one million T cells were underestimates. Older age coincided with a roughly linear decline in TCR beta diversity per million T cells.

A second PCR, run for about 7 to 11 cycles, used a sample-barcoded 5' primer plus a J-beta primer mix. Carrying 12 random nucleotides, a template-switch adaptor labeled each individual cDNA molecule. TCRdb passed the 5' RACE reads through MiXCR, listing each CDR3 protein once. Of 650,000 to 1,000,000 distinct CDR3 sequences listed, roughly 34% are singletons. Donors gave roughly 10 milliliters of peripheral blood apiece. The V end lost 2 bases, the J end lost 1 base, and 26 bases lay between the germline ends. The length of the CDR3 is 20 residues. Germline assignment: CDR1 MNHNS and CDR2 SASEGT. The sequence derives from a man between 18 and 35 years old in good health. V is TRBV6-1 and J is TRBJ2-5, with a possible D match to TRBD2 (5 bases). The material sequenced was blood. As DNA, the CDR3 is TGTGCCAGCAGTGAACACCCTCCAGGCCTAACTAGGGTGTTCCAAGAGACCCAGTACTTC. Translating gives CASSEHPPGLTRVFQETQYF.